These 28 T cell receptor beta chains were all obtained from the same sample, sequenced in a study of cytomegalovirus exposure and HLA in healthy donors. 60 Vbeta and 13 Jbeta primers were used in PCR. Measured with immunoSEQ multiplex PCR; TCRdb has only the in-frame clones, and not every one. The sample lists about 150,000 clones, around three quarters seen once, with 3% to 4% in the top ten. The specimen was PBMCs. These receptors were obtained from a male donor in good health and CMV-seronegative.

The CDR3 DNA reads TGTGCCAGCAGTTTCGGAGTCAGGGACACCGGGGAGCTGTTTTTT. This sequence encodes CASSFGVRDTGELFF. This sequence joins TRBV28 and TRBJ2-2; possibly TRBD1 for D (5 bases). V was pared by 3 bases and J by 3 bases, with 11 bases between. CDR1 and CDR2 from the germline V gene are MDHEN and SYDVKM. This CDR3 has 15 amino acids.

The chain uses TRBV9 and TRBJ2-3; no firm D call. Germline V gene lookup returns CDR1 SGDLS and CDR2 YYNGEE. Trimming removed 0 bases at V and 6 bases at J, with 11 bases between. This CDR3 has 14 residues. For the CDR3, the DNA is TGTGCCAGCAGCGTAGTGGGTCTAGAGGATACGCAGTATTTT. Protein: CASSVVGLEDTQYF.

The chain recombines TRBV6-5 with TRBJ2-7; 12 bases are shared with TRBD1. The J segment lost 6 bases and the V segment lost 6 bases, leaving 6 bases of the junction unmatched. Germline V gene sequence: CDR1 MNHEY, CDR2 SVGAGI. This CDR3 is 14 amino acids long. The CDR3 here is CASRAGQGAFEQYF. The DNA of the CDR3 is TGTGCCAGCAGGGCGGGACAGGGGGCATTCGAGCAGTACTTC.

The chain joins TRBV5-6 to TRBJ2-7; tentatively, D is TRBD1 (5 bases). The CDR3 contains 15 residues. Deletions cut 0 bases from V and 0 bases from J, with 10 bases between. Germline V gene sequence: CDR1 SGHDT, CDR2 YYEEEE. CDR3 in DNA: TGTGCCAGCAGCTTGGAAGGGGTGCCCTCCTACGAGCAGTACTTC. Translation: CASSLEGVPSYEQYF. The full variable domain, with the rest looked up from reference TRBV5-6 and TRBJ2-7, is DAGVTQSPTHLIKTRGQQVTLRCSPKSGHDTVSWYQQALGQGPQFIFQYYEEEERQRGNFPDRFSGHQFPNYSSELNVNALLLGDSALYLCASSLEGVPSYEQYFGPGTRLTVT.

The J gene is TRBJ1-2, the V gene TRBV9; TRBD1 agrees at 8 bases. After removal of 4 bases from V and 5 bases from J, the junction contained 7 bases not matched to a gene. The CDR3 totals 14 residues. Looked up from germline, CDR1 is SGDLS and CDR2 is YYNGEE. CDR3 region: CASSPRGTGYGYTF. CDR3 coding DNA: TGTGCCAGCAGCCCCAGGGGGACAGGATATGGCTACACCTTC.

The CDR3 DNA is TGTGCCAGCTCACCCTCGGGAGCGAACACCGGGGAGCTGTTTTTT. This sequence encodes CASSPSGANTGELFF. This rearrangement joins TRBV18 to TRBJ2-2; D perhaps matches TRBD2 (6 bases). V was shortened by 3 bases and J by 0 bases, with 8 bases between the two germline ends. The CDR3 extends over 15 amino acids. Looked up from germline, CDR1 is KGHSH and CDR2 is LQKENI.

A few counts support this clone. CDR3 in amino acids: CASSLMDSSLYGYTF. CDR3 bases: TGTGCCAGCAGCTTAATGGACAGCAGTCTCTATGGCTACACCTTC. The gene calls are TRBV7-2 and TRBJ1-2; D might be TRBD1 (6 bases). CDR1 is SGHTA, CDR2 FQGNSA, per germline. CDR3 size: 15 residues. Between the trimmed V and J ends, which lost 2 bases and 4 bases, there was a span of 14 bases.

J is TRBJ1-3 and V is TRBV7-8; no clear D. The germline CDR1 and CDR2 sequences are SGHVS and FQNEAQ. Trimming shortened V by 2 bases and J by 3 bases, and 8 bases separated the two germline ends. The CDR3 spans 14 residues. CDR3 loop: CASSLRSGGNTIYF. CDR3 coding DNA: TGTGCCAGCAGCTTAAGATCCGGTGGAAACACCATATATTTT.

This rearrangement joins TRBV2 to TRBJ1-2, with D possibly matching TRBD1 (5 bases). CDR1 is SNHLY and CDR2 is FYNNEI in the germline V gene. Trimming stripped 3 bases from V and 3 bases from J, with 8 bases between. The CDR3 contains 13 residues. The CDR3 protein is CASSDRGYYGYTF. The CDR3 nucleotides are TGTGCCAGCAGTGATCGGGGGTACTATGGCTACACCTTC.

CDR3 sequence (DNA): TGTGCCAGCAGTAACCGACAGGGTGCGGCTGAAGCTTTCTTT. It encodes CASSNRQGAAEAFF. This chain links TRBV25-1 with TRBJ1-1; 7 nucleotides match TRBD1. The germline gives CDR1 MGHDK, CDR2 SYGVNS. After removal of 5 bases from V and 6 bases from J, the junction contained 9 bases not matched to a gene. The CDR3 is made up of 14 amino acids.

Comments on this clone: A much bigger clone sits one base away, suggesting this may be a read error. The rearrangement links TRBV7-9 to TRBJ1-1, with 11 bases that match TRBD1. CDR1 is SEHNR and CDR2 is FQNEAQ in the germline V gene (reference sequence). With V trimmed by 4 bases and J by 5 bases, 3 bases remained unmatched. The CDR3 is 14 residues long. The CDR3 sequence: CASSWGQGGTEAFF. CDR3 sequence (DNA): TGTGCCAGCAGCTGGGGACAGGGGGGGACTGAAGCTTTCTTT. Combining the CDR3 with reference TRBV7-9 and TRBJ1-1 gives the whole variable domain DTGVSQNPRHKITKRGQNVTFRCDPISEHNRLYWYRQTLGQGPEFLTYFQNEAQLEKSRLLSDRFSAERPKGSFSTLEIQRTEQGDSAMYLCASSWGQGGTEAFFGQGTRLTVV.

This clone was counted only a few times. The chain is built from TRBV28 and TRBJ2-7, with D possibly being TRBD1 (6 bases). V lost 5 bases and J lost 6, with 23 bases in between. Germline CDR1 is MDHEN and CDR2 is SYDVKM. The CDR3 extends over 16 amino acids. Here the CDR3 reads CASSPHGQGFVSEQYF. CDR3 nucleotides: TGTGCCAGCAGTCCCCACGGGCAGGGGTTTGTGAGCGAGCAGTACTTC. The full variable domain, completed using reference TRBV28 and TRBJ2-7, is DVKVTQSSRYLVKRTGEKVFLECVQDMDHENMFWYRQDPGLGLRLIYFSYDVKMKEKGDIPEGYSVSREKKERFSLILESASTNQTSMYLCASSPHGQGFVSEQYFGPGTRLTVT.

V and J are TRBV18 and TRBJ1-3; unclear D gene. Trimming removed 3 bases at V and 11 bases at J, with 11 bases between. The CDR3 is made up of 12 amino acids. The germline V gene encodes CDR1 KGHSH and CDR2 LQKENI. The CDR3 spells CASSPEPYAIYF. For the CDR3, the DNA is TGTGCCAGCTCACCGGAGCCTTACGCCATATATTTT. Together with reference TRBV18 and TRBJ1-3, the CDR3 gives the full variable domain: NAGVMQNPRHLVRRRGQEARLRCSPMKGHSHVYWYRQLPEEGLKFMVYLQKENIIDESGMPKERFSAEFPKEGPSILRIQQVVRGDSAAYFCASSPEPYAIYFGEGSWLTVV.

The chain combines TRBV7-2 with TRBJ1-1, with D perhaps matching TRBD1 (5 bases). The CDR3 contains 13 residues. Germline V gene sequence: CDR1 SGHTA, CDR2 FQGNSA. V lost 2 bases and J lost 4, with 8 bases in between. The CDR3 DNA reads TGTGCCAGCAGCTTATCTAGGGGCACTGAAGCTTTCTTT. Amino acid sequence: CASSLSRGTEAFF.

This chain joins TRBV30 and TRBJ2-3; D gene uncertain. Germline V gene data show CDR1 as GTSNPN and CDR2 as SVGIG (reference sequence). Trimming left V 0 bases short and J 3 bases short, with 10 bases between. The CDR3 contains 14 residues. The CDR3 nucleotides read TGTGCCTGGAGTGTGGCGGTACGGACAGATACGCAGTATTTT. Translation gives CAWSVAVRTDTQYF.

The chain has TRBV28 and TRBJ2-7; possibly TRBD2 for D (6 bases). CDR1 and CDR2 (germline): MDHEN, SYDVKM. Deletions cut 5 bases from V and 6 bases from J, with 14 bases between. The CDR3 is 13 residues long. The CDR3: CASSRGSRTEQYF. DNA for the CDR3: TGTGCCAGCAGTCGGGGGTCTCGGACCGAGCAGTACTTC.

The chain carries TRBV9 and TRBJ2-2; a weak D match, TRBD1 (6 bases). Deletions cut 1 base from V and 6 bases from J, with 19 bases between. The germline gives CDR1 SGDLS, CDR2 YYNGEE. The CDR3 loop spans 17 amino acids. Written as DNA, the CDR3 is TGTGCCAGCAGCGTACCCAGTCAGGGGCATAGTGCCGGGGAGCTGTTTTTT. Residues: CASSVPSQGHSAGELFF.

This clone was seen only a few times. J is TRBJ2-7 and V is TRBV18; the D is unclear. The ends were cut back, 6 bases at V and 0 bases at J, with 24 bases in the middle. CDR1 KGHSH and CDR2 LQKENI come from the germline V gene. The CDR3 length is 18 residues. The CDR3 DNA reads as TGTGCCAGCTCCCGACTGCCCTTCGCGGATGCTAGCTCCTACGAGCAGTACTTC. Protein product: CASSRLPFADASSYEQYF.

This clone was detected only a few times. J is TRBJ1-1 and V is TRBV6-1, with D possibly being TRBD1 (6 bases). Germline CDR1 reads MNHNS; CDR2 reads SASEGT. This CDR3 comprises 15 residues. Deletions cut 6 bases from V and 3 bases from J, with 17 bases between. The CDR3 sequence: CASSLAGQGHTEAFF. DNA of the CDR3: TGTGCCAGCAGCTTAGCTGGCCAGGGGCACACTGAAGCTTTCTTT.

The rearrangement uses TRBV6-6 and TRBJ1-4; D not resolved. The CDR3 loop spans 12 amino acids. V was shortened by 2 bases and J by 8 bases, with 6 bases between the two germline ends. Germline V gene lookup returns CDR1 MNHNY and CDR2 SVGAGI (reference sequence). The CDR3 DNA follows: TGTGCCAGCAGTTACGGCGGGGAAAAACTGTTTTTT. Residues: CASSYGGEKLFF.

The chain couples TRBV20-1 to TRBJ2-7, with 7 positions matching TRBD1. The germline CDR1 and CDR2 sequences are DFQATT and SNEGSKA (reference sequence). CDR3 length: 11 amino acids. The V and J ends lost 5 bases and 6 bases, in that order; junction bases with no gene match: 4. CDR3 in DNA: TGCAGTGCTTCAGGGGGTGGCGAGCAGTACTTC. Translation gives CSASGGGEQYF.

The rearrangement links TRBV30 to TRBJ1-1; 7 positions match TRBD1. The length of the CDR3 is 13 residues. CDR1 GTSNPN and CDR2 SVGIG come from the germline V gene (reference sequence). With 4 bases clipped from V and 5 bases from J, the junction kept 7 bases outside the gene matches. The CDR3 reads CAWMTGFNTEAFF. The CDR3 coding sequence is TGTGCCTGGATGACAGGGTTCAATACTGAAGCTTTCTTT.

The chain has TRBV28 and TRBJ2-1, with TRBD2 matching over 8 bases. CDR1 MDHEN and CDR2 SYDVKM come from the germline V gene. This CDR3 has 15 amino acids. The trim removed 5 bases at V and 3 bases at J, leaving 6 bases unmatched. The CDR3 coding sequence is TGTGCCAGCAGTAACGCGGGGGGTCTCTACAATGAGCAGTTCTTC. Its translation: CASSNAGGLYNEQFF.

The chain uses TRBV6-1 and TRBJ2-7; TRBD2 agrees at 10 bases. Trimming took 5 bases from V and 4 from J; bases not matched to a gene: 8. This CDR3 has 15 residues. Per the germline V gene, CDR1 is MNHNS and CDR2 is SASEGT. This chain's CDR3 is CASSFTSGVAYEQYF. CDR3 DNA sequence: TGTGCCAGCAGTTTTACTAGCGGGGTGGCGTACGAGCAGTACTTC.

The rearrangement links TRBV5-1 to TRBJ2-7; 10 positions agree with TRBD2. CDR3 length equals 16 residues. Germline loops: CDR1 SGHRS, CDR2 YFSETQ. V lost 0 bases, J lost 3 bases, and 6 bases stayed unmatched. The CDR3 DNA sequence: TGCGCCAGCAGCTTGGGCCCCTCTAGCGGGAGCTACGAGCAGTACTTC. This encodes CASSLGPSSGSYEQYF.

V and J are TRBV7-3 and TRBJ2-1; 8 bases fit TRBD1. Germline trimming cut 4 bases from V and 4 bases from J; bases unmatched to any gene: 6. Germline V lookup: CDR1 SGHTA, CDR2 FQGTGA. The CDR3 has 15 residues. The CDR3 bases are TGTGCCAGCAGCTCCACAGGGGGAACTTACAATGAGCAGTTCTTC. It specifies CASSSTGGTYNEQFF.

The J gene is TRBJ2-5, the V gene TRBV19; D perhaps matches TRBD1 (5 bases). The germline gives CDR1 LNHDA, CDR2 SQIVND (reference sequence). The germline V and J ends were trimmed by 4 bases and 1 base, with 13 bases remaining between them. The CDR3 has 15 amino acids. CDR3 sequence (DNA): TGTGCCAGTAGTAAGGACACCTTGGGCCAAGAGACCCAGTACTTC. This gives the protein CASSKDTLGQETQYF. Full variable domain (missing parts from reference TRBV19 and TRBJ2-5): DGGITQSPKYLFRKEGQNVTLSCEQNLNHDAMYWYRQDPGQGLRLIYYSQIVNDFQKGDIAEGYSVSREKKESFPLTVTSAQKNPTAFYLCASSKDTLGQETQYFGPGTRLLVL.

V is TRBV23-1 and J is TRBJ2-6; 7 nucleotides align to TRBD2. TRBV23-1 is placed among ORFs of uncertain function. V gave up 4 bases and J gave up 1 base; unmatched junction bases: 10. The CDR3 covers 18 residues. CDR3 amino acids: CASSPSKEGGSGANVLTF. CDR3 sequence (DNA): TGCGCCAGCAGTCCCTCTAAGGAGGGAGGGTCTGGGGCCAACGTCCTGACTTTC.